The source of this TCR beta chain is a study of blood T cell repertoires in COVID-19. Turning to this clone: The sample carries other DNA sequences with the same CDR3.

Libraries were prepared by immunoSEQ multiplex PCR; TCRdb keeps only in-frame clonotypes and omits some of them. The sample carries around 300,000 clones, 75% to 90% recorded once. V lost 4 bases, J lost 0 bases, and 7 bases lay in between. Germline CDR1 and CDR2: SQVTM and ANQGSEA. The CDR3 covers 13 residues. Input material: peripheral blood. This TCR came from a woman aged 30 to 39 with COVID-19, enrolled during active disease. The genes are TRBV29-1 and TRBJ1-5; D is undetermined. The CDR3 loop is CSVGTDSNQPQHF. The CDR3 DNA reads TGCAGCGTTGGAACAGATAGCAATCAGCCCCAGCATTTT.